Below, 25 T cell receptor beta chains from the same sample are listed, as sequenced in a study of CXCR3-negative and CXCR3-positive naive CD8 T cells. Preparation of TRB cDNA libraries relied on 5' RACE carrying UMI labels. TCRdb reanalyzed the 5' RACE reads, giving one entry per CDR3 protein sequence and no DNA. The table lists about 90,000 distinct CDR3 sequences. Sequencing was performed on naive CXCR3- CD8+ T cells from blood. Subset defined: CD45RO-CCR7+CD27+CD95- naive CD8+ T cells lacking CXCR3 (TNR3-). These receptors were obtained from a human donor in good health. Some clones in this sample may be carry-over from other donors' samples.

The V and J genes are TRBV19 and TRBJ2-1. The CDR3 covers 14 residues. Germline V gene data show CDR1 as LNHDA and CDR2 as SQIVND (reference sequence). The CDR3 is CASSIPTAYNEQFF.

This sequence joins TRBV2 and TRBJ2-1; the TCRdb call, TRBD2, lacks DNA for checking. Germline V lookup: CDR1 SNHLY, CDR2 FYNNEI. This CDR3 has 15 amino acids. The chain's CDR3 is CASRTETSLHNEQFF.

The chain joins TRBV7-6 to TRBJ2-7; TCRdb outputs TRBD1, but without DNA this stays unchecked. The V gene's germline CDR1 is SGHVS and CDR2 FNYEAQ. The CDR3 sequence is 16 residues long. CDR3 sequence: CASSSPGQGTPYEQYF.

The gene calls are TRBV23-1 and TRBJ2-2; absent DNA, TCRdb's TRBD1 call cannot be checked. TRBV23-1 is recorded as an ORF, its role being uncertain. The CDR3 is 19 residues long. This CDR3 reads CASSQRRTPTGDNTGELFF.

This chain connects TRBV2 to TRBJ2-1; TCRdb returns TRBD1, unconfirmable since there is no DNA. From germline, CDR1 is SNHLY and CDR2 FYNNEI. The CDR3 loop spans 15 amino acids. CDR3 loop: CASTVGQGAYNEQFF. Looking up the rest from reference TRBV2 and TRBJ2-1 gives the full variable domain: EPEVTQTPSHQVTQMGQEVILRCVPISNHLYFYWYRQILGQKVEFLVSFYNNEISEKSEIFDDQFSVERPDGSNFTLKIRSTKLEDSAMYFCASTVGQGAYNEQFFGPGTRLTVL.

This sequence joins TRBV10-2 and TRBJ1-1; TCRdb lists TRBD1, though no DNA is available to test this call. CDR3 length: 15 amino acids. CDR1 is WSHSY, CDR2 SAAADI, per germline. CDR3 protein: CASSVMTVNNTEAFF.

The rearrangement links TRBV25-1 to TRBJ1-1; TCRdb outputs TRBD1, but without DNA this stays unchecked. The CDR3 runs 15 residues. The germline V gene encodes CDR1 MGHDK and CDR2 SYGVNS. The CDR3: CASSEYQGLNTEAFF.

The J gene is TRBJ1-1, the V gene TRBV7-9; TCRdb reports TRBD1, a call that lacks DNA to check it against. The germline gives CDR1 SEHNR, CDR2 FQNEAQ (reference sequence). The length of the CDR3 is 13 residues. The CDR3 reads CASSFDSNTEAFF.

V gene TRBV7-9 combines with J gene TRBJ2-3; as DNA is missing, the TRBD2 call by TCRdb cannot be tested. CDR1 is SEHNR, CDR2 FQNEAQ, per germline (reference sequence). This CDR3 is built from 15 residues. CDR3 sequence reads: CASSAGLQVPDTQYF.

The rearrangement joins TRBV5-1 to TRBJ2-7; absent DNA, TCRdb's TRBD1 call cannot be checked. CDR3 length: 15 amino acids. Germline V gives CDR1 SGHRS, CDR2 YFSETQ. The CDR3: CASSLYGRQGDEQYF.

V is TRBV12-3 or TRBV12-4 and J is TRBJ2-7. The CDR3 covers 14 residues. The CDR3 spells CASSLVGFGYEQYF.

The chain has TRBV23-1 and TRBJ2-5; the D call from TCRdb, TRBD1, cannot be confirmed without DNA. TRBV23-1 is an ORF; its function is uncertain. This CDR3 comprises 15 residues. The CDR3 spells CASKNGQGNQETQYF.

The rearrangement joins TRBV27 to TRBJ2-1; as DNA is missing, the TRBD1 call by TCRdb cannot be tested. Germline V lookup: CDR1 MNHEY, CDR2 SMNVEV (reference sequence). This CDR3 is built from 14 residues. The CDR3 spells CASSLGTRNDEQFF.

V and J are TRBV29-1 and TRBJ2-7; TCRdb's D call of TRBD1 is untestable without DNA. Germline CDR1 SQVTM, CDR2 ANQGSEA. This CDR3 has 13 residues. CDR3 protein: CSALTVSSYEQYF.

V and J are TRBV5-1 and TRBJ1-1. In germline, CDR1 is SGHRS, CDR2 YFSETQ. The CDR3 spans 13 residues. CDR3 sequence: CASRDEGSAEAFF.

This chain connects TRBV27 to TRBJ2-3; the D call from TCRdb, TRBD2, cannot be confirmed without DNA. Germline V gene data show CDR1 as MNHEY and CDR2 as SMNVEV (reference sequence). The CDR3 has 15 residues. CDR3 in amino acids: CASSRGGTSTDTQYF.

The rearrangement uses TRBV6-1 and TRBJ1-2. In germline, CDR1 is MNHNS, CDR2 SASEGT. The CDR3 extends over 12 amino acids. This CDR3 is CASSDAIYGYTF.

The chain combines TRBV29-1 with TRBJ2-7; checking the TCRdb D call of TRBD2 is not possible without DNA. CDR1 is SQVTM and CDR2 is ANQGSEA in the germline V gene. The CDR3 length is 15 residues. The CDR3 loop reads CSVGGLAGKTYEQYF.

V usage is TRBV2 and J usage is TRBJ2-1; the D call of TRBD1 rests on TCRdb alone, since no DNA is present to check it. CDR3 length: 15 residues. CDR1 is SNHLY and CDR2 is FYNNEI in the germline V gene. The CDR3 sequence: CASRGDQASYNEQFF.

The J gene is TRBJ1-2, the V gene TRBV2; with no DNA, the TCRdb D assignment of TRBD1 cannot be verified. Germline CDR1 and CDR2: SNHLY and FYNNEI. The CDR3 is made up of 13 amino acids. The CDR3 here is CAMTGGQIYGYTF.

This chain's CDR3 is CASSPPGGELFF. The rearrangement uses TRBV18 and TRBJ2-2. This CDR3 region has 12 residues. CDR1 and CDR2 from the germline V gene are KGHSH and LQKENI.

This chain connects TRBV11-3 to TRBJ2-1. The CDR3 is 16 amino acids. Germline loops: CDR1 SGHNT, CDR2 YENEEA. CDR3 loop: CASSLAGGGSYNEQFF.

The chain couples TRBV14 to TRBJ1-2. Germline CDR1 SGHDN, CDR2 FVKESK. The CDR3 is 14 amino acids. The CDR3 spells CASSQIQGPGGYTF.

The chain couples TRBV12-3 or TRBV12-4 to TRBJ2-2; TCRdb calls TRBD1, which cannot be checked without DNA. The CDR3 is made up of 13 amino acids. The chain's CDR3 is CASSLPLTGELFF.

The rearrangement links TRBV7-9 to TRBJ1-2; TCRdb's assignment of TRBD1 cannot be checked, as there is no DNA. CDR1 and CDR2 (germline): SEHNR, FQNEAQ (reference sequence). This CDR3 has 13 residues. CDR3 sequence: CASSPGGSYGYTF.